Below, 30 T cell receptor beta chains from the same sample are listed, as sequenced in a study of blood T cell repertoires in COVID-19. Sequencing was performed with immunoSEQ multiplex PCR; in TCRdb, only in-frame clones are kept and a portion is missing. The sample contains roughly 260,000 clones, about 90% of which appear only once. Input material: PBMCs or T cells enriched from blood (not recorded which). These TCRs come from a young woman who had recovered from COVID-19.

This chain connects TRBV6-1 to TRBJ2-5, with TRBD2 matching over 8 bases. The CDR3 runs to 17 residues. Germline lookup yields CDR1 MNHNS and CDR2 SASEGT. The trim removed 3 bases at V and 5 bases at J, leaving 14 bases unmatched. The CDR3, as DNA: TGTGCCAGCAGTGAGGGACTCGGGGCGGGAGGTGCGGAGACCCAGTACTTC. Translation gives CASSEGLGAGGAETQYF.

This clone was observed a few times. The chain couples TRBV4-2 to TRBJ2-2; maybe TRBD2 (7 bases). The germline V and J ends were trimmed by 4 bases and 3 bases, with 15 bases remaining between them. This CDR3 contains 16 residues. The V gene's germline CDR1 is LGHNA and CDR2 YNFKEQ. The CDR3 DNA reads as TGTGCCAGCAGCCCCGTCGAGGGGGGGGACACCGGGGAGCTGTTTTTT. Translating gives CASSPVEGGDTGELFF.

The chain links TRBV28 to TRBJ1-4, with D uncertain. Germline assignment: CDR1 MDHEN and CDR2 SYDVKM. Deletions cut 1 base from V and 5 bases from J, with 11 bases between. This CDR3 has 15 residues. The CDR3 DNA follows: TGTGCCAGCAGTTTATTCGAGGGTACCAATGAAAAACTGTTTTTT. The encoded protein is CASSLFEGTNEKLFF.

The V and J genes are TRBV19 and TRBJ1-2, with D uncertain. The V gene lost 3 bases and the J gene lost 2 bases, with 16 bases spanning the gap. Germline V gives CDR1 LNHDA, CDR2 SQIVND (reference sequence). The CDR3 totals 16 residues. The chain's CDR3 is CASSIRGGRANYGYTF. The CDR3 DNA reads as TGTGCCAGTAGTATTCGGGGAGGAAGGGCCAACTATGGCTACACCTTC.

The chain carries TRBV5-1 and TRBJ2-1, with 11 bases that match TRBD2. Looked up from germline, CDR1 is SGHRS and CDR2 is YFSETQ. The CDR3 loop spans 15 amino acids. Germline trimming cut 3 bases from V and 7 bases from J; bases unmatched to any gene: 6. The CDR3 DNA follows: TGCGCCAGCAGCTGGGTAGCGGGAGGGGGAAATGAGCAGTTCTTC. Translating gives CASSWVAGGGNEQFF.

The V and J genes are TRBV12-3 or TRBV12-4 and TRBJ1-3, with D unclear. CDR3 size: 13 residues. V gave up 6 bases and J gave up 2 bases, with 8 bases separating them. The CDR3 is CASSLNPGNTIYF. The CDR3 DNA follows: TGTGCCAGCAGCCTTAATCCTGGAAACACCATATATTTT.

V is TRBV2 and J is TRBJ2-3; TRBD2 might be the D (6 bases). The germline gives CDR1 SNHLY, CDR2 FYNNEI. There are 16 residues in the CDR3. The V and J ends lost 4 bases and 4 bases respectively, with 18 bases between them. DNA of the CDR3: TGTGCCAGCAGTGCGGATGGCGGGACTGTTGCAGATACGCAGTATTTT. Translation: CASSADGGTVADTQYF. Full variable domain (remainder filled in from reference TRBV2 and TRBJ2-3): EPEVTQTPSHQVTQMGQEVILRCVPISNHLYFYWYRQILGQKVEFLVSFYNNEISEKSEIFDDQFSVERPDGSNFTLKIRSTKLEDSAMYFCASSADGGTVADTQYFGPGTRLTVL.

This clone was detected once. CDR3 sequence reads: CASSQDELAIQPYEQYF. Written as DNA, the CDR3 is TGCGCCAGCAGCCAAGACGAGCTAGCGATCCAGCCCTACGAGCAGTACTTC. The V gene is TRBV4-1, the J gene TRBJ2-7; perhaps TRBD2 as D (6 bases). CDR1 is MGHRA and CDR2 is YSYEKL in the germline V gene. Trimming pared 0 bases from V and 2 bases from J, leaving 17 bases between. The CDR3 runs to 17 residues.

The chain employs TRBV28 and TRBJ2-5; 8 bases match TRBD1. The CDR3 runs to 12 residues. V lost 5 bases, J lost 4 bases, and 0 bases stayed unmatched. In germline, CDR1 is MDHEN, CDR2 SYDVKM. The CDR3 sequence is CASSTGGETQYF. The DNA of the CDR3 is TGTGCCAGCAGTACAGGGGGAGAGACCCAGTACTTC.

The V gene is TRBV20-1, the J gene TRBJ1-2, with 9 bases matching TRBD1. Germline CDR1 is DFQATT and CDR2 is SNEGSKA (reference sequence). V dropped 3 bases and J dropped 13; count of bases not matched to a gene: 6. This CDR3 contains 11 residues. For the CDR3, the DNA is TGCAGTGCTAGTCCCTACAGGGGGCTCACCTTC. It translates to CSASPYRGLTF.

The chain carries TRBV3-1 (or the pseudogene TRBV3-2) and TRBJ1-1; D not resolved. CDR1 LGHDT and CDR2 YNNKEL come from the germline V gene (reference sequence). The CDR3 consists of 16 residues. V lost 1 base and J lost 0, with 12 bases in between. The CDR3 loop reads CASSQAGGHLNTEAFF. In DNA, the CDR3 is TGTGCCAGCAGCCAAGCCGGCGGGCACCTGAACACTGAAGCTTTCTTT.

The gene calls are TRBV28 and TRBJ1-4, with 7 bases aligning to TRBD1. The CDR3 has 16 amino acids. Germline V gives CDR1 MDHEN, CDR2 SYDVKM. Germline trimming cut 5 bases from V and 5 bases from J; bases unmatched to any gene: 11. This chain's CDR3 is CASSPPPPGQNEKLFF. CDR3 coding DNA: TGTGCCAGCAGTCCGCCGCCCCCGGGACAGAATGAAAAACTGTTTTTT.

The V gene is TRBV28, the J gene TRBJ2-1, with 9 nucleotides matching TRBD2. CDR3 length equals 15 residues. After removal of 5 bases from V and 5 bases from J, the junction contained 7 bases not matched to a gene. Germline V CDR1 and CDR2: MDHEN, SYDVKM. CDR3 bases: TGTGCCAGCAGTGGGAGGACTAGCGCTAACAATGAGCAGTTCTTC. The encoded protein is CASSGRTSANNEQFF. Drawing the rest from reference TRBV28 and TRBJ2-1, the complete variable domain is DVKVTQSSRYLVKRTGEKVFLECVQDMDHENMFWYRQDPGLGLRLIYFSYDVKMKEKGDIPEGYSVSREKKERFSLILESASTNQTSMYLCASSGRTSANNEQFFGPGTRLTVL.

The rearrangement links TRBV7-2 to TRBJ2-1; 10 positions agree with TRBD2. CDR3 length: 15 residues. Germline CDR1 SGHTA, CDR2 FQGNSA. The V gene end was trimmed by 5 bases and the J gene end by 7 bases; junction bases not matched to a gene: 8. The CDR3 coding sequence is TGTGCCAGCAGCCCCAAGGGACTAGCGAGGAATGAGCAGTTCTTC. It encodes CASSPKGLARNEQFF.

This clone was detected only once. This chain connects TRBV5-6 to TRBJ1-1; D might be TRBD1 (5 bases). This CDR3 is 15 amino acids long. Between the trimmed V and J ends, which lost 7 bases and 1 base, there was a span of 17 bases. Germline CDR1 and CDR2: SGHDT and YYEEEE. The CDR3 bases are TGTGCCAGCGTAAAGGGGCGGGGGAAGAACACTGAAGCTTTCTTT. Its translation: CASVKGRGKNTEAFF.

This chain joins TRBV5-5 and TRBJ1-2; D uncertain. The CDR3 contains 16 residues. Trimming left V 0 bases short and J 5 bases short, with 17 bases between. Germline V gene data show CDR1 as SGHKS and CDR2 as YYEKEE (reference sequence). CDR3 residues: CASSLGQALNLYGYTF. In DNA, the CDR3 is TGTGCCAGCAGCTTGGGTCAGGCCCTAAACCTTTATGGCTACACCTTC.

This clone was recorded a few times. This sequence joins TRBV6-5 and TRBJ1-1, with TRBD1 identical over 9 bases. CDR1 and CDR2 from the germline V gene are MNHEY and SVGAGI. The CDR3 contains 11 residues. With V trimmed by 10 bases and J by 10 bases, 7 bases remained unmatched. This CDR3 reads CATRDRARAFF. Here the CDR3 DNA reads TGTGCCACAAGGGACAGGGCGCGAGCTTTCTTT.

The CDR3 is CASSVGRQGGDQPQHF. The CDR3 nucleotides read TGTGCCAGCAGCGTGGGGAGACAGGGCGGTGATCAGCCCCAGCATTTT. The chain is built from TRBV2 and TRBJ1-5; 7 bases are a match to TRBD1. Germline values: CDR1 SNHLY, CDR2 FYNNEI. The CDR3 loop spans 16 amino acids. V shed 6 bases, J shed 5 bases, and the junction held 13 bases outside the gene matches.

The J gene is TRBJ1-1, the V gene TRBV28; D unclear. V lost 1 base, J lost 4 bases, and 10 bases lay in between. Germline CDR1 and CDR2: MDHEN and SYDVKM. This CDR3 comprises 14 residues. CDR3 protein: CASSLSSVGTEAFF. The CDR3 nucleotides read TGTGCCAGCAGTTTATCTTCGGTTGGCACTGAAGCTTTCTTT.

The CDR3 loop reads CASSPPQDPYEQYF. CDR3 coding DNA: TGTGCCAGCAGCCCCCCACAAGATCCCTACGAGCAGTACTTC. V is TRBV7-2 and J is TRBJ2-7, with no clear D. CDR3 length: 14 amino acids. CDR1 and CDR2 from the germline V gene are SGHTA and FQGNSA. V lost 5 bases, J lost 2 bases, and 13 bases lay in between.

This chain links TRBV19 with TRBJ1-4; the D is unclear. Germline CDR1 and CDR2: LNHDA and SQIVND (reference sequence). The CDR3 contains 18 residues. Trimming cost V 3 bases and J 0 bases, with 17 bases left between them. CDR3 amino acids: CASSIRRPTSTTNEKLFF. CDR3 nucleotide sequence: TGTGCCAGTAGTATTCGACGACCGACAAGTACAACTAATGAAAAACTGTTTTTT.

The genes are TRBV18 and TRBJ1-1; 11 positions agree with TRBD1. Germline V gene data show CDR1 as KGHSH and CDR2 as LQKENI. J was trimmed by 5 bases and V by 1 base; bases with no gene match: 9. CDR3 length: 17 amino acids. The CDR3 protein is CASSPRGQGAHETEAFF. For the CDR3, the DNA is TGTGCCAGCTCACCACGAGGACAGGGGGCCCATGAGACTGAAGCTTTCTTT.

Comments on this clone: Other DNA sequences in the same sample also yield this CDR3. CDR3 in DNA: TGTGCCAGTAGTATATCGGGGAACACTGAAGCTTTCTTT. Translation: CASSISGNTEAFF. The chain is built from TRBV19 and TRBJ1-1; D not resolved. This CDR3 is built from 13 residues. V was clipped by 2 bases and J by 1 base, with 5 bases between them. Looked up from germline, CDR1 is LNHDA and CDR2 is SQIVND (reference sequence).

The CDR3 loop reads CASGEGGYTF. The CDR3, as DNA: TGTGCCAGTGGTGAGGGTGGCTACACCTTC. The rearrangement joins TRBV19 to TRBJ1-2; D remains unclear. The CDR3 has 10 amino acids. Germline V gene lookup returns CDR1 LNHDA and CDR2 SQIVND (reference sequence). Trimming cost V 8 bases and J 7 bases, with 8 bases left between them. The variable domain in full, with the rest retrieved from reference TRBV19 and TRBJ1-2, is DGGITQSPKYLFRKEGQNVTLSCEQNLNHDAMYWYRQDPGQGLRLIYYSQIVNDFQKGDIAEGYSVSREKKESFPLTVTSAQKNPTAFYLCASGEGGYTFGSGTRLTVV.

The genes are TRBV7-3 and TRBJ2-7; perhaps TRBD1 as D (6 bases). Trimming pared 6 bases from V and 0 bases from J, leaving 24 bases between. Germline CDR1 SGHTA, CDR2 FQGTGA. The CDR3 extends over 18 amino acids. As DNA, the CDR3 is TGTGCCAGCAGACACAAAGACAGGACCCCCCGCAGCTCCTACGAGCAGTACTTC. It codes for CASRHKDRTPRSSYEQYF.

The rearrangement links TRBV24-1 to TRBJ2-1, with D possibly TRBD1 on 6 matching bases. Trimming removed 12 bases from V and 10 bases from J, with 18 bases in between. This CDR3 has 12 residues. Germline V gives CDR1 KGHDR, CDR2 SFDVKD. The CDR3 DNA follows: TGTGCCCCCTCGGGACAAATGAGGGAGCAGTTCTTC. Translating it yields CAPSGQMREQFF.

The chain recombines TRBV7-9 with TRBJ2-7; no clear D gene. Germline CDR1 is SEHNR and CDR2 is FQNEAQ (reference sequence). This CDR3 contains 15 residues. V dropped 2 bases and J dropped 4 bases, with 15 bases sitting between them. The CDR3 sequence: CASSLQASAPYEQYF. The CDR3 DNA is TGTGCCAGCAGCTTACAAGCGTCCGCCCCGTACGAGCAGTACTTC.

The chain links TRBV28 to TRBJ1-2; perhaps TRBD1 as D (6 bases). The CDR3 has 18 amino acids. Trimming stripped 6 bases from V and 4 bases from J, with 27 bases between. Per germline, CDR1 MDHEN and CDR2 SYDVKM. CDR3 amino acids: CASRGQTGTHLEGYGYTF. CDR3 DNA sequence: TGTGCCAGCAGAGGACAGACTGGCACCCACCTCGAAGGCTATGGCTACACCTTC.

The chain employs TRBV10-3 and TRBJ2-1; tentatively, D is TRBD2 (5 bases). This CDR3 is built from 12 residues. Trimming removed 8 bases at V and 8 bases at J, with 13 bases between. Germline lookup yields CDR1 ENHRY and CDR2 SYGVKD. The CDR3 nucleotides are TGTGCCATCGGGTCGTTGCGGGATGAGCAGTTCTTC. Protein: CAIGSLRDEQFF.

This chain uses TRBV3-1 (or the pseudogene TRBV3-2) with TRBJ1-2; D is ambiguous. Per germline, CDR1 LGHDT and CDR2 YNNKEL (reference sequence). Trimming shortened V by 8 bases and J by 10 bases, and 20 bases separated the two germline ends. CDR3 length: 13 amino acids. The CDR3 nucleotides are TGTGCCAGCCATCGAAGTGGGCATAGTAACTACACCTTC. It codes for CASHRSGHSNYTF.